The 27 T cell receptor beta chains given below trace back to one sample, sequenced in a study of blood T cells in healthy people across ages. For the second PCR, which ran for about 7 to 11 cycles, a sample-barcoded 5' primer and a J-beta primer mix were used. TCRdb used MiXCR to reprocess the 5' RACE reads, holding one entry per CDR3 protein. The data show over 750,000 distinct CDR3 sequences, approximately 25% seen once. These sequences were also reported in another study, on T cells of mothers and their children.

The sample comprised blood. These receptors came from a boy aged 10-17 years in good health.

This rearrangement joins TRBV20-1 to TRBJ2-1; 13 nucleotides line up with TRBD2. This CDR3 comprises 19 residues. V dropped 6 bases and J dropped 9; count of bases not matched to a gene: 23. Germline lookup yields CDR1 DFQATT and CDR2 SNEGSKA (reference sequence). As DNA, the CDR3 is TGCAGTGCCTTAGTCCTTAGACTAGCGGGAGGCGGTCGTTCCAGTGAGCAGTTCTTC. Protein: CSALVLRLAGGGRSSEQFF.

This clonotype was seen more than once but under ten times. The rearrangement uses TRBV6-5 and TRBJ2-3; D not resolved. From germline, CDR1 is MNHEY and CDR2 SVGAGI. CDR3 length: 13 amino acids. Between the trimmed V and J ends, which lost 2 bases and 3 bases, there was a span of 6 bases. The CDR3 loop reads CASSYPETDTQYF. CDR3 coding DNA: TGTGCCAGCAGTTACCCAGAGACAGATACGCAGTATTTT.

CDR3 nucleotides: TGCAGCGTTGAAGTGACGGGATCGAGGTACGAGCAGTACTTC. It specifies CSVEVTGSRYEQYF. The chain has TRBV29-1 and TRBJ2-1; D might be TRBD2 (5 bases). The end of the DNA aligns better with TRBJ2-7, so the J call may be wrong. Germline V gene lookup returns CDR1 SQVTM and CDR2 ANQGSEA. CDR3 length: 14 amino acids.

This sequence joins TRBV7-8 and TRBJ1-4, with a weak D call TRBD1 (5 bases). CDR1 is SGHVS and CDR2 is FQNEAQ in the germline V gene. This CDR3 spans 18 amino acids. Trimming left V 1 base short and J 6 bases short, with 21 bases between. The CDR3 protein is CASSLVAGWSGEDEKLFF. CDR3 bases: TGTGCCAGCAGCTTAGTTGCAGGGTGGAGTGGTGAGGATGAAAAACTGTTTTTT.

This chain joins TRBV29-1 and TRBJ2-7, with 11 positions matching TRBD2. There are 13 residues in the CDR3. Germline V gene lookup returns CDR1 SQVTM and CDR2 ANQGSEA. The CDR3 DNA is TGCAGTGGAATAGCGGGAGGGCCCCACGAGCAGTACTTC. Residues: CSGIAGGPHEQYF.

The rearrangement uses TRBV12-3 or TRBV12-4 and TRBJ2-7; D unresolved. This CDR3 is 12 amino acids long. The V end was cut by 6 bases, the J end by 6 bases, with 12 bases between. CDR3 protein: CASRTGGSEQYF. The CDR3 bases are TGTGCCAGCAGGACCGGTGGATCCGAGCAGTACTTC.

V gene TRBV3-1 combines with J gene TRBJ2-5; D perhaps matches TRBD2 (6 bases). The CDR3 extends over 13 amino acids. Trimming took off 4 bases at V and 5 bases at J, with 11 bases between the two ends. Germline CDR1 and CDR2: LGHDT and YNNKEL (reference sequence). The CDR3 protein is CASSRRLVETQYF. The CDR3 nucleotides read TGTGCCAGCAGCCGCCGACTAGTGGAGACCCAGTACTTC.

In this sample, this clonotype turned up a few times. The chain employs TRBV13 and TRBJ2-3, with 10 bases aligning to TRBD2. The V gene end was trimmed by 3 bases and the J gene end by 0 bases; junction bases not matched to a gene: 12. In germline, CDR1 is PRHDT, CDR2 FYEKMQ (reference sequence). The CDR3 is 19 residues long. CDR3 bases: TGTGCCAGCAGCTTTTCCGGGACTAGCGTTTATGAGAGCACAGATACGCAGTATTTT. This sequence encodes CASSFSGTSVYESTDTQYF.

This clonotype was seen once. The CDR3: CASSLGHRSSSYNSPLHF. CDR3 DNA sequence: TGCGCCAGCAGCTTGGGCCACAGGTCGAGCTCCTATAATTCACCCCTCCACTTT. The chain uses TRBV5-1 and TRBJ1-6; possibly TRBD1 for D (5 bases). Per the germline V gene, CDR1 is SGHRS and CDR2 is YFSETQ. Trimming removed 0 bases from V and 0 bases from J, with 13 bases in between. The CDR3 consists of 18 residues. Using reference TRBV5-1 and TRBJ1-6 for the parts outside the CDR3, the full variable domain is KAGVTQTPRYLIKTRGQQVTLSCSPISGHRSVSWYQQTPGQGLQFLFEYFSETQRNKGNFPGRFSGRQFSNSRSEMNVSTLELGDSALYLCASSLGHRSSSYNSPLHFGNGTRLTVT.

This rearrangement joins TRBV9 to TRBJ2-5; 11 bases agree with TRBD2. Judging by the DNA end, TRBJ2-1 fits better; the J call may be wrong. Germline V gives CDR1 SGDLS, CDR2 YYNGEE. This CDR3 comprises 15 residues. CDR3 residues: CASSDVAGGLGEQFF. The CDR3 coding sequence is TGTGCCAGCAGTGACGTAGCGGGGGGGCTCGGAGAGCAGTTCTTC.

This clonotype was recorded a few times. This chain connects TRBV27 to TRBJ1-1, with D perhaps TRBD1 (6 bases). Germline V gene lookup returns CDR1 MNHEY and CDR2 SMNVEV (reference sequence). Trimming shortened V by 0 bases and J by 10 bases, and 15 bases separated the two germline ends. The CDR3 spans 14 residues. CDR3 region: CASSLSGEGGRAFF. In DNA, the CDR3 is TGTGCCAGCAGTTTATCAGGGGAAGGGGGTAGAGCTTTCTTT.

The chain carries TRBV10-3 and TRBJ2-1; possible D gene TRBD2, 5 bases. The germline CDR1 and CDR2 sequences are ENHRY and SYGVKD. Trimming removed 10 bases at V and 7 bases at J, with 11 bases between. This CDR3 has 11 amino acids. The DNA of the CDR3 is TGTGCCAGCGGGCCTGGGAATGAGCAGTTCTTC. Protein: CASGPGNEQFF.

The rearrangement links TRBV29-1 to TRBJ2-2, with D possibly being TRBD1 (5 bases). V lost 7 bases, J lost 4 bases, and 10 bases lay in between. This CDR3 is built from 12 residues. CDR1 and CDR2 (germline): SQVTM, ANQGSEA. The CDR3 reads CSAVRATGELFF. The CDR3 region has the DNA TGCAGCGCGGTCAGGGCCACCGGGGAGCTGTTTTTT.

This clonotype was detected only a few times. Relative to the germline gene, one junction end is altered; a read error may explain this. The V call is TRBV29-1, the J call TRBJ2-3, with D possibly being TRBD2 (8 bases). CDR3 length: 12 residues. The germline V gene encodes CDR1 SQVTM and CDR2 ANQGSEA. DNA for the CDR3: TGCAGCGAGATTAGCGGGACAGATACGCGGTATTTT. Translation: CSEISGTDTRYF.

The rearrangement uses TRBV7-9 and TRBJ2-3; 8 positions agree with TRBD1. The ends lost 1 base at V and 2 bases at J; junction bases unmatched: 5. The CDR3 is made up of 16 amino acids. Germline CDR1 is SEHNR and CDR2 is FQNEAQ (reference sequence). This chain's CDR3 is CASSLVGRGLTDTQYF. CDR3 bases: TGTGCCAGCAGCTTAGTGGGCAGGGGGCTCACAGATACGCAGTATTTT.

The V gene is TRBV7-2, the J gene TRBJ2-3, with TRBD1 matching 8 bases. Germline-derived CDR1 and CDR2 are SGHTA and FQGNSA. J lost 6 bases, V lost 5 bases, and 7 bases had no gene match. The CDR3 has 14 amino acids. The CDR3 spells CASSLGQGWDTQYF. CDR3 DNA: TGTGCCAGCAGCCTCGGACAGGGCTGGGATACGCAGTATTTT. Full variable domain (missing parts from reference TRBV7-2 and TRBJ2-3): GAGVSQSPSNKVTEKGKDVELRCDPISGHTALYWYRQSLGQGLEFLIYFQGNSAPDKSGLPSDRFSAERTGGSVSTLTIQRTQQEDSAVYLCASSLGQGWDTQYFGPGTRLTVL.

The CDR3, as DNA: TGTGCCAGCTCACCACCGGCAGGGGCCTCGGGGGAGCAGTACTTC. Translated, it gives CASSPPAGASGEQYF. The genes are TRBV18 and TRBJ2-7; maybe TRBD1 (6 bases). The length of the CDR3 is 15 residues. Germline V gene sequence: CDR1 KGHSH, CDR2 LQKENI. Trimming cost V 0 bases and J 7 bases, with 16 bases left between them.

V gene TRBV9 combines with J gene TRBJ2-7; TRBD1 matches at 10 bases. Germline lookup yields CDR1 SGDLS and CDR2 YYNGEE. CDR3 length: 15 amino acids. J gave up 7 bases and V 3 bases, and 10 bases lay outside the gene matches. This CDR3 is CASSAPGQGPLEQYF. In nucleotides, the CDR3 is TGTGCCAGCAGCGCCCCGGGACAGGGGCCCTTAGAGCAGTACTTC.

The V gene is TRBV25-1, the J gene TRBJ2-5; D is unclear. CDR1 is MGHDK and CDR2 is SYGVNS in the germline V gene. V was trimmed by 2 bases and J by 7 bases, leaving 11 bases between them. This CDR3 spans 13 amino acids. CDR3 region: CASSEGRSRTQYF. CDR3 coding DNA: TGTGCCAGCAGTGAAGGTCGGTCCCGGACCCAGTACTTC. Using reference TRBV25-1 and TRBJ2-5 for the parts outside the CDR3, the full variable domain is EADIYQTPRYLVIGTGKKITLECSQTMGHDKMYWYQQDPGMELHLIHYSYGVNSTEKGDLSSESTVSRIRTEHFPLTLESARPSHTSQYLCASSEGRSRTQYFGPGTRLLVL.

With respect to this clonotype: One junction end does not reproduce the germline sequence, and a read error may be involved. V is TRBV6-1 and J is TRBJ2-1; no reliable D call. The end of the DNA is better explained by TRBJ2-5, so the J call may be wrong. CDR1 and CDR2 (germline): MNHNS, SASEGT. This CDR3 is built from 14 residues. The CDR3, as DNA: TGTGCCAGCAGCGAAGGTCTGATCGGAGAGACCCAGTACTTC. This encodes CASSEGLIGETQYF.

This clonotype turned up a few times. The genes are TRBV20-1 and TRBJ1-4; weak D call: TRBD1 (5 bases). The CDR3 is made up of 12 amino acids. V shed 3 bases and J shed 8 bases, with 10 bases lying between them. CDR1 and CDR2 (germline): DFQATT, SNEGSKA (reference sequence). CDR3 region: CSASRGEEKLFF. CDR3 coding DNA: TGCAGTGCTAGTAGGGGCGAAGAAAAACTGTTTTTT.

CDR3 loop: CSAHGGDTYEQYF. Here the CDR3 DNA reads TGCAGTGCCCACGGGGGGGATACCTACGAGCAGTACTTC. The genes are TRBV20-1 and TRBJ2-7, with 8 bases lining up with TRBD2. The CDR3 is made up of 13 amino acids. V lost 6 bases, J lost 2 bases, and 6 bases stayed unmatched. Germline CDR1 DFQATT, CDR2 SNEGSKA (reference sequence).

This clonotype was seen more than once but under ten times. The V gene is TRBV7-9, the J gene TRBJ2-1, with TRBD2 matching 9 bases. The end of the DNA aligns better with TRBJ2-5, so the J call may be wrong. The CDR3 is 15 residues long. The germline gives CDR1 SEHNR, CDR2 FQNEAQ (reference sequence). CDR3 residues: CASSVAGGVAETQYF. The CDR3 DNA reads TGTGCCAGCAGCGTCGCGGGGGGGGTGGCGGAGACCCAGTACTTC.

This chain links TRBV14 with TRBJ2-7; 8 positions agree with TRBD1. The trim removed 1 base at V and 5 bases at J, leaving 10 bases unmatched. CDR3 length: 16 amino acids. CDR1 is SGHDN and CDR2 is FVKESK in the germline V gene. In nucleotides, the CDR3 is TGTGCCAGCAGCCAAGGTCTGGACAGGGCGAGCGACGAGCAGTACTTC. This codes for CASSQGLDRASDEQYF. Variable domain in full (rest from reference TRBV14 and TRBJ2-7): EAGVTQFPSHSVIEKGQTVTLRCDPISGHDNLYWYRRVMGKEIKFLLHFVKESKQDESGMPNNRFLAERTGGTYSTLKVQPAELEDSGVYFCASSQGLDRASDEQYFGPGTRLTVT.

There are a few counts of this clonotype. V is TRBV29-1 and J is TRBJ2-1, with 7 nucleotides matching TRBD1. V trimming: 5 bases; J trimming: 5 bases; junction bases outside the gene matches: 3. Germline V lookup: CDR1 SQVTM, CDR2 ANQGSEA. The CDR3 has 12 amino acids. CDR3 protein: CSVRDSHNEQFF. The DNA for the CDR3 is TGCAGCGTTCGGGACAGCCACAATGAGCAGTTCTTC.

In its sample, this clonotype was seen a few times. This chain joins TRBV12-3 or TRBV12-4 and TRBJ2-6; a weak D match, TRBD2 (6 bases). Trimming pared 7 bases from V and 0 bases from J, leaving 22 bases between. The CDR3 covers 19 residues. The DNA for the CDR3 is TGTGCCAGCACGGGTTTTTTACGGGGGTTTTACTCTGGGGCCAACGTCCTGACTTTC. Translated: CASTGFLRGFYSGANVLTF.

This clonotype was seen a handful of times. V and J are TRBV20-1 and TRBJ2-5; 8 bases align to TRBD2. The J segment lost 4 bases and the V segment lost 6 bases, leaving 13 bases of the junction unmatched. This CDR3 region has 15 residues. Germline loops: CDR1 DFQATT, CDR2 SNEGSKA (reference sequence). The CDR3 DNA reads TGCAGTGCACCACTCCCAGGACTAGCCGGAGAGACCCAGTACTTC. As protein: CSAPLPGLAGETQYF.